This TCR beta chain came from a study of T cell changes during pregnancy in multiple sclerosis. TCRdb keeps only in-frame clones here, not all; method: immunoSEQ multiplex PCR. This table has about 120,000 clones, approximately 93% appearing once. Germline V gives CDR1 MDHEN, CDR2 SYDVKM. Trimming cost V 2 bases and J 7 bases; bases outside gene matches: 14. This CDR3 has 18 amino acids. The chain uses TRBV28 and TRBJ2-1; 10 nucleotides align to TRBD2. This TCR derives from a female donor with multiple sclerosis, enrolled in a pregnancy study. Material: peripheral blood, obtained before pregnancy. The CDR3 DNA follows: TGTGCCAGCAGTTTACCGCGGGTGGGGACTAGCGCTCGAAATGAGCAGTTCTTC. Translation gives CASSLPRVGTSARNEQFF.